Each of the 28 T cell receptor beta chains below was sequenced from the same sample in a study of cytomegalovirus exposure and HLA in healthy donors. PCR amplification relied on 60 Vbeta primers (plus 13 Jbeta primers). The repertoire was sequenced with immunoSEQ multiplex PCR; TCRdb's copy has only in-frame clones and lacks some. The table records about 120,000 clones, around 77% of them present only once. Sequences were obtained from PBMCs. The receptor set was obtained from a man in his forties in good health and CMV-seropositive.

This clone has only a few counts. The CDR3 sequence: CASSPRGGEVLGETQYF. CDR3 nucleotide sequence: TGTGCCAGCAGCCCCCGAGGGGGGGAGGTCCTGGGGGAGACCCAGTACTTC. This chain connects TRBV9 to TRBJ2-5; a possible D gene is TRBD2 (7 bases). There are 17 residues in the CDR3. In germline, CDR1 is SGDLS, CDR2 YYNGEE. Trimming left V 4 bases short and J 5 bases short, with 24 bases between.

The chain has TRBV27 and TRBJ2-5, with 11 bases matching TRBD1. Per the germline V gene, CDR1 is MNHEY and CDR2 is SMNVEV (reference sequence). With V trimmed by 5 bases and J by 11 bases, 4 bases remained unmatched. The CDR3 contains 12 residues. The CDR3 here is CASSPDRGLQYF. DNA for the CDR3: TGTGCCAGCAGTCCGGACAGGGGGCTACAGTACTTC.

This clone was seen only once. The chain's CDR3 is CASRGNRYEQYF. The CDR3 DNA is TGTGCCAGCAGGGGCAACCGTTACGAGCAGTACTTC. The chain carries TRBV2 and TRBJ2-7; D uncertain. The CDR3 is 12 residues long. Trimming removed 6 bases from V and 4 bases from J, with 10 bases in between. Germline assignment: CDR1 SNHLY and CDR2 FYNNEI.

This chain joins TRBV27 and TRBJ1-6; D is unclear. This CDR3 comprises 12 residues. V was clipped by 6 bases and J by 8 bases, with 8 bases between them. Germline assignment: CDR1 MNHEY and CDR2 SMNVEV (reference sequence). This CDR3 reads CASSPADSPLHF. DNA of the CDR3: TGTGCCAGCAGCCCGGCGGATTCACCCCTCCACTTT.

The J gene is TRBJ1-5, the V gene TRBV2; weak D call: TRBD1 (6 bases). V gave up 9 bases and J gave up 6 bases, with 18 bases separating them. The CDR3 runs to 14 residues. Germline CDR1 SNHLY, CDR2 FYNNEI. The CDR3 DNA sequence: TGTGCCAGTAGGGGGGGGGCGCGCGGTCAGCCCCAGCATTTT. Translating gives CASRGGARGQPQHF.

The V and J genes are TRBV28 and TRBJ2-7, with 10 bases identical to TRBD1. The junction had 16 bases not matched to a gene; V was cut back by 8 bases and J by 3 bases. The CDR3 is 17 amino acids. Germline V gene lookup returns CDR1 MDHEN and CDR2 SYDVKM. This CDR3 reads CASLTTTPGQGLYEQYF. For the CDR3, the DNA is TGTGCCAGCCTGACGACTACCCCGGGACAGGGGCTCTACGAGCAGTACTTC. Based on the CDR3 plus reference TRBV28 and TRBJ2-7, the full variable domain is DVKVTQSSRYLVKRTGEKVFLECVQDMDHENMFWYRQDPGLGLRLIYFSYDVKMKEKGDIPEGYSVSREKKERFSLILESASTNQTSMYLCASLTTTPGQGLYEQYFGPGTRLTVT.

The rearrangement uses TRBV7-3 and TRBJ2-7; TRBD2 matches at 9 bases. V shed 6 bases and J 4 bases; nucleotides not matched to a gene: 10. Germline loops: CDR1 SGHTA, CDR2 FQGTGA. The CDR3 contains 15 residues. The CDR3 loop is CASSYGLGLAYEQYF. The CDR3 DNA reads as TGTGCCAGCAGTTACGGTCTGGGACTAGCTTACGAGCAGTACTTC.

This chain connects TRBV10-3 to TRBJ2-3; 7 bases are shared with TRBD1. The V gene's germline CDR1 is ENHRY and CDR2 SYGVKD. J lost 3 bases, V lost 5 bases, and 8 bases had no gene match. This CDR3 has 15 residues. CDR3 nucleotide sequence: TGTGCCATCAGTCCGACAGGGATCGGGACAGATACGCAGTATTTT. It is translated as CAISPTGIGTDTQYF.

This clone appeared a few times. The CDR3 spells CASSLGASGGGLYNEQFF. In DNA form, the CDR3 reads TGTGCCAGCAGCTTAGGGGCTAGCGGGGGGGGACTCTACAATGAGCAGTTCTTC. The chain links TRBV7-3 to TRBJ2-1; 12 bases match TRBD2. The CDR3 has 18 amino acids. Trimming at V came to 2 bases and at J to 3 bases, leaving 8 bases not matched to a gene. The germline gives CDR1 SGHTA, CDR2 FQGTGA. The full variable domain, completed using reference TRBV7-3 and TRBJ2-1, is GAGVSQTPSNKVTEKGKYVELRCDPISGHTALYWYRQSLGQGPEFLIYFQGTGAADDSGLPNDRFFAVRPEGSVSTLKIQRTERGDSAVYLCASSLGASGGGLYNEQFFGPGTRLTVL.

This clone was found a few times. This rearrangement joins TRBV2 to TRBJ2-3; 9 bases map to TRBD2. The CDR3 runs 15 residues. Germline assignment: CDR1 SNHLY and CDR2 FYNNEI. The ends lost 1 base at V and 3 bases at J; junction bases unmatched: 2. CDR3 nucleotides: TGTGCCAGCAGTGAAGAGCGGGGGGTTACAGATACGCAGTATTTT. It specifies CASSEERGVTDTQYF.

J is TRBJ2-3 and V is TRBV7-2; 10 nucleotides align to TRBD2. Germline V gives CDR1 SGHTA, CDR2 FQGNSA. This CDR3 is 16 amino acids long. V dropped 6 bases and J dropped 4; count of bases not matched to a gene: 10. The CDR3 sequence is CASSPGGLAGADTQYF. The CDR3 DNA reads as TGTGCCAGCAGTCCAGGAGGCCTAGCGGGGGCAGATACGCAGTATTTT.

V gene TRBV11-3 combines with J gene TRBJ2-1; D might be TRBD1 (7 bases). Trimming shortened V by 6 bases and J by 1 base, and 10 bases separated the two germline ends. Germline-derived CDR1 and CDR2 are SGHNT and YENEEA. The CDR3 totals 14 residues. The CDR3 sequence is CASSPGGSYNEQFF. The CDR3 DNA reads as TGTGCCAGCAGTCCAGGGGGGTCCTACAATGAGCAGTTCTTC.

This rearrangement joins TRBV28 to TRBJ1-5; tentative D call: TRBD1 (5 bases). Per germline, CDR1 MDHEN and CDR2 SYDVKM. This CDR3 region has 14 residues. Trimming left V 5 bases short and J 9 bases short, with 17 bases between. In nucleotides, the CDR3 is TGTGCCAGCAGTGAACAGGTTCCCGCGAGGCCCCAGCATTTT. Its protein is CASSEQVPARPQHF.

V usage is TRBV7-6 and J usage is TRBJ2-5; possible D gene TRBD1, 6 bases. V lost 3 bases to trimming and J lost 4 bases, with 12 bases between them. Germline V gene data show CDR1 as SGHVS and CDR2 as FNYEAQ. CDR3 length: 14 amino acids. The CDR3 spells CASSFLQGPETQYF. The CDR3 region has the DNA TGTGCCAGCAGCTTCCTGCAGGGGCCAGAGACCCAGTACTTC.

The chain links TRBV19 to TRBJ1-1; D may be TRBD1 (5 bases). CDR1 and CDR2 (germline): LNHDA, SQIVND (reference sequence). V lost 7 bases and J lost 3, with 15 bases in between. This CDR3 has 14 residues. The CDR3: CASTARVGDTEAFF. In nucleotides, the CDR3 is TGTGCCAGTACCGCCAGGGTAGGGGACACTGAAGCTTTCTTT.

This chain uses TRBV11-2 with TRBJ1-5, with D possibly matching TRBD1 (6 bases). V lost 2 bases and J lost 10, with 12 bases in between. Looked up from germline, CDR1 is SGHAT and CDR2 is FQNNGV. The CDR3 extends over 13 amino acids. The CDR3 is CASSLTGGGPQHF. The CDR3 nucleotides are TGTGCCAGCAGCTTAACGGGGGGGGGCCCCCAGCATTTT.

This clone came up a few times. This chain uses TRBV7-2 with TRBJ2-4; D is perhaps TRBD1 or TRBD2 (7 bases each). Germline V CDR1 and CDR2: SGHTA, FQGNSA. The CDR3 has 11 residues. The ends were cut back, 10 bases at V and 10 bases at J, with 14 bases in the middle. The CDR3 DNA follows: TGTGCCACCAGGGGGGGGACGATTCAGTACTTC. Translated, it gives CATRGGTIQYF.

The rearrangement joins TRBV7-9 to TRBJ2-5, with a tentative D call TRBD1 (6 bases). This CDR3 has 13 amino acids. In germline, CDR1 is SEHNR, CDR2 FQNEAQ (reference sequence). Trimming pared 5 bases from V and 2 bases from J, leaving 9 bases between. This chain's CDR3 is CASSLGQQETQYF. For the CDR3, the DNA is TGTGCCAGCAGCCTAGGACAGCAAGAGACCCAGTACTTC.

The V gene is TRBV7-2, the J gene TRBJ2-3; 9 bases agree with TRBD2. Germline V gene lookup returns CDR1 SGHTA and CDR2 FQGNSA. V trimming: 5 bases; J trimming: 1 base; junction bases outside the gene matches: 7. CDR3 length: 16 amino acids. CDR3 bases: TGTGCCAGCAGCCTGGGGAGCGGGGGGCGCACAGATACGCAGTATTTT. It codes for CASSLGSGGRTDTQYF.

This clone was counted only a few times. This chain uses TRBV6-1 with TRBJ1-2; 9 positions match TRBD1. Germline loops: CDR1 MNHNS, CDR2 SASEGT. CDR3 size: 13 residues. Losses at the gene ends were 7 bases for V and 5 bases for J; bases not matched to a gene: 5. CDR3 nucleotide sequence: TGTGCCAGCATGAAGACAGGGGGTTATGGCTACACCTTC. Its protein product is CASMKTGGYGYTF.

This chain links TRBV15 with TRBJ2-1; no firm D call. The CDR3 covers 13 residues. Trimming took off 0 bases at V and 8 bases at J, with 8 bases between the two ends. The germline CDR1 and CDR2 sequences are LNHNV and YYDKDF (reference sequence). CDR3 sequence: CATSRDRLDEQFF. The CDR3 DNA reads as TGTGCCACCAGCAGAGATCGACTGGATGAGCAGTTCTTC.

The CDR3 DNA is TGTGCCAGCAGTTTCATCGGCCAAGAGACCCAGTACTTC. Its protein is CASSFIGQETQYF. The chain combines TRBV7-6 with TRBJ2-5; D remains ambiguous. V shed 6 bases and J shed 1 base, with 9 bases lying between them. This CDR3 comprises 13 residues. Germline CDR1 SGHVS, CDR2 FNYEAQ.

The J gene is TRBJ2-5, the V gene TRBV6-5; TRBD1 agrees at 9 bases. The V gene end was trimmed by 4 bases and the J gene end by 5 bases; junction bases not matched to a gene: 8. CDR3 size: 15 residues. CDR1 is MNHEY, CDR2 SVGAGI, per germline. The CDR3 sequence is CASSSYRGRRETQYF. The CDR3 nucleotides are TGTGCCAGCAGTTCCTACAGGGGGCGCAGGGAGACCCAGTACTTC.

V gene TRBV7-9 combines with J gene TRBJ2-2, with no clear D. This CDR3 has 11 amino acids. V dropped 5 bases and J dropped 7 bases, with 5 bases sitting between them. Germline-derived CDR1 and CDR2 are SEHNR and FQNEAQ (reference sequence). CDR3 in amino acids: CASSPIGELFF. The CDR3 coding sequence is TGTGCCAGCAGCCCCATCGGGGAGCTGTTTTTT. The entire variable domain, with the rest obtained from reference TRBV7-9 and TRBJ2-2, is as follows: DTGVSQNPRHKITKRGQNVTFRCDPISEHNRLYWYRQTLGQGPEFLTYFQNEAQLEKSRLLSDRFSAERPKGSFSTLEIQRTEQGDSAMYLCASSPIGELFFGEGSRLTVL.

The J gene is TRBJ2-3, the V gene TRBV5-6; 11 bases map to TRBD2. Germline loops: CDR1 SGHDT, CDR2 YYEEEE. This CDR3 region has 17 residues. After removal of 3 bases from V and 5 bases from J, the junction contained 11 bases not matched to a gene. The DNA for the CDR3 is TGTGCCAGCAGCTCGATAGCGGGGGGGCGTGTTTTAGATACGCAGTATTTT. Amino acid sequence: CASSSIAGGRVLDTQYF.

The CDR3 is CASSPTGVSPLHF. Here the CDR3 DNA reads TGCGCCAGCAGCCCCACAGGGGTATCACCCCTCCACTTT. The chain uses TRBV4-3 and TRBJ1-6; 7 bases line up with TRBD1. The CDR3 sequence is 13 residues long. J gave up 10 bases and V 4 bases, and 4 bases lay outside the gene matches. Germline V gene lookup returns CDR1 LGHNA and CDR2 YSLEER.

This rearrangement joins TRBV7-6 to TRBJ1-4; the D gene is possibly TRBD1 (5 bases). Germline loops: CDR1 SGHVS, CDR2 FNYEAQ. The CDR3 is 15 amino acids. The V end was cut by 4 bases, the J end by 7 bases, with 16 bases between. The CDR3 here is CASSSPLRGGEKLFF. The CDR3 DNA follows: TGTGCCAGCAGCTCACCTCTTAGGGGAGGTGAAAAACTGTTTTTT.

The rearrangement joins TRBV7-8 to TRBJ2-2, with 11 bases that match TRBD2. The CDR3 covers 14 residues. The trim removed 7 bases at V and 7 bases at J, leaving 5 bases unmatched. Looked up from germline, CDR1 is SGHVS and CDR2 is FQNEAQ. For the CDR3, the DNA is TGTGCCAGCAAACTAGCGGGGGCGGGCGGGGAGCTGTTTTTT. Protein: CASKLAGAGGELFF.